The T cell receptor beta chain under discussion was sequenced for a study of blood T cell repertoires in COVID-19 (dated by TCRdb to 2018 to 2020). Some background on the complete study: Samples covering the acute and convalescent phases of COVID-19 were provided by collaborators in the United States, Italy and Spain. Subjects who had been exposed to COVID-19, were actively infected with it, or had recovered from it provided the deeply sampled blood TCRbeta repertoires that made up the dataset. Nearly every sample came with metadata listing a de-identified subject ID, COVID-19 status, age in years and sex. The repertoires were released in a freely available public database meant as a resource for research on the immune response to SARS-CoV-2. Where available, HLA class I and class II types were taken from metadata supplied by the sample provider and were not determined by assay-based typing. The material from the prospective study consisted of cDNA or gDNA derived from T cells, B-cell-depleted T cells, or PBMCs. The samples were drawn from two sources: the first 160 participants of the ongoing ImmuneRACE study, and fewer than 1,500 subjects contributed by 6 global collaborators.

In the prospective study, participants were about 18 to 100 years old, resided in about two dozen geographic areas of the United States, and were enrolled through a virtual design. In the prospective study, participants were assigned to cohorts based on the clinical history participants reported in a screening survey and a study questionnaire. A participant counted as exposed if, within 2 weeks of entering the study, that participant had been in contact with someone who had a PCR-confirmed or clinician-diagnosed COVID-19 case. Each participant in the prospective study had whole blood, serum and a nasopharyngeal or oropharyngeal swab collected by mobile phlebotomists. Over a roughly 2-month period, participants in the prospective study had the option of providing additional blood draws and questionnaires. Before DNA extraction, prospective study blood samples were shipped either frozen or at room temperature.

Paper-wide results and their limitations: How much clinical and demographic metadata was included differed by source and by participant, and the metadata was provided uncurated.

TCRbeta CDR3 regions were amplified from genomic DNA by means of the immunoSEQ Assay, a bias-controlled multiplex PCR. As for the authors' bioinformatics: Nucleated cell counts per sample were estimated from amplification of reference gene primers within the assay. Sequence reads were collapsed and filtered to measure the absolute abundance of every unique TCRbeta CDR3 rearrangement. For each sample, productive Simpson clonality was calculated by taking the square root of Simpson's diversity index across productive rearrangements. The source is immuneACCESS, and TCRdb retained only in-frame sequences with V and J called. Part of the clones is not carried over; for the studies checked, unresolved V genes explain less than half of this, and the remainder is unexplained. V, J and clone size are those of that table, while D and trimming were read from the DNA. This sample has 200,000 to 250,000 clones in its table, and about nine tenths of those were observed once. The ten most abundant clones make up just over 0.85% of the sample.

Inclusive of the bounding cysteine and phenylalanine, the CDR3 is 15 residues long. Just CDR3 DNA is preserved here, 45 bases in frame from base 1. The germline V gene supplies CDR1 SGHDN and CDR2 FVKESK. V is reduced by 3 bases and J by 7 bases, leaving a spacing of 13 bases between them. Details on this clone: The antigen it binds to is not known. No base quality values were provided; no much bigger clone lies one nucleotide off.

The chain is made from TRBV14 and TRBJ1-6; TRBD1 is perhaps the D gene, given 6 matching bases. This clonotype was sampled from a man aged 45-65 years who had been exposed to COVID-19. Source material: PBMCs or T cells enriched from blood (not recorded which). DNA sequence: TGTGCCAGCAGCCACACAGGGTTTTGGAATTCACCCCTCCACTTT. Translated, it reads CASSHTGFWNSPLHF.